The 25 T cell receptor beta chains presented below share a single source sample, sequenced in a study of identical twins. From the 5' RACE reads, TCRdb called clonotypes with MiXCR, one entry per CDR3 protein. The profile covers more than 650,000 distinct CDR3 sequences, with around 6.1% appearing a single time and around 1.7% taken by the ten largest. The specimen was naive T cells sorted from blood. All receptors derive from a man between 18 and 35 years old in good health.

The rearrangement links TRBV7-9 to TRBJ2-7, with D perhaps TRBD1 (6 bases). With 5 bases removed from V and 5 bases from J, the gap between germline ends came to 13 bases. The CDR3 has 13 residues. Per germline, CDR1 SEHNR and CDR2 FQNEAQ (reference sequence). The CDR3 is CASSDTGSHEQYV. In DNA, the CDR3 is TGTGCCAGCAGCGATACAGGGAGCCACGAGCAGTACGTC.

The chain recombines TRBV11-3 with TRBJ2-3; possibly TRBD1 or TRBD2 for D (6 bases each). CDR1 is SGHNT, CDR2 YENEEA, per germline. The CDR3 contains 14 residues. V lost 8 bases and J 3 bases, leaving 15 bases between the germline ends. In DNA, the CDR3 is TGTGCCAGCGGACTAACAGGGACGACAGATACGCAGTATTTT. It is translated as CASGLTGTTDTQYF.

At least ten counts were recorded for this clonotype. The CDR3 sequence is CSVAGNSYEQYF. As DNA, the CDR3 is TGCAGCGTTGCAGGAAACTCCTACGAGCAGTACTTC. The chain links TRBV29-1 to TRBJ2-7; D gene uncertain. Looked up from germline, CDR1 is SQVTM and CDR2 is ANQGSEA. CDR3 length: 12 residues. V lost 4 bases and J 0 bases, leaving 7 bases between the germline ends.

The V and J genes are TRBV30 and TRBJ1-5, with TRBD1 as a possible D gene (6 bases). The CDR3 is 13 residues long. V was trimmed by 4 bases and J by 0 bases, leaving 7 bases between them. The germline gives CDR1 GTSNPN, CDR2 SVGIG (reference sequence). The chain's CDR3 is CAWTDSSNQPQHF. The CDR3 region has the DNA TGTGCCTGGACGGACAGTAGCAATCAGCCCCAGCATTTT.

This clonotype was seen repeatedly, ten times or more. The chain carries TRBV7-8 and TRBJ1-1; 7 bases are a match to TRBD1. CDR3 length equals 14 residues. The V segment lost 7 bases and the J segment 2 bases; nucleotides outside the gene matches: 7. Germline V CDR1 and CDR2: SGHVS, FQNEAQ. The CDR3 is CASNPTGKNTEAFF. The CDR3, as DNA: TGTGCCAGCAACCCGACAGGGAAAAACACTGAAGCTTTCTTT.

This clonotype was counted ten times or more. V usage is TRBV27 and J usage is TRBJ2-1; D assignment may be TRBD1 or TRBD2 (5 bases each). V lost 6 bases, J lost 3 bases, and 15 bases lay in between. The CDR3 is 15 amino acids. Per the germline V gene, CDR1 is MNHEY and CDR2 is SMNVEV (reference sequence). CDR3 nucleotides: TGTGCCAGCAGCAAAGGGACGGAGAACTACAATGAGCAGTTCTTC. Translation: CASSKGTENYNEQFF.

This clonotype was picked up a small number of times. The chain joins TRBV28 to TRBJ2-5, with a tentative D call TRBD1 (6 bases). This CDR3 region has 18 residues. Germline-derived CDR1 and CDR2 are MDHEN and SYDVKM. V was shortened by 6 bases and J by 1 base, with 24 bases between the two germline ends. CDR3 residues: CASRSAPQGSSIQETQYF. CDR3 DNA sequence: TGTGCCAGCAGGTCTGCCCCCCAGGGGTCTTCCATCCAAGAGACCCAGTACTTC.

In this sample, this clonotype turned up many times. The chain combines TRBV20-1 with TRBJ2-2; TRBD1 agrees at 9 bases. There are 14 residues in the CDR3. CDR1 and CDR2 from the germline V gene are DFQATT and SNEGSKA (reference sequence). V lost 5 bases, J lost 5 bases, and 6 bases stayed unmatched. CDR3 sequence (DNA): TGCAGTGCTGCCGGGACAGGGACGACCGGGGAGCTGTTTTTT. This translates into CSAAGTGTTGELFF.

There are many counts of this clonotype. This chain joins TRBV20-1 and TRBJ1-4, with D tentatively TRBD1 (6 bases). V dropped 2 bases and J dropped 8 bases, with 18 bases sitting between them. Germline CDR1 DFQATT, CDR2 SNEGSKA (reference sequence). The CDR3 totals 15 residues. The CDR3, as DNA: TGCAGTGCTAGATTAATTCAGGGGTTTAACGAAAAACTGTTTTTT. Translating it yields CSARLIQGFNEKLFF.

This clonotype has a handful of counts. The CDR3 region has the DNA TGCAGCGTTATAGACAGCGGCTACACCTTC. Protein sequence: CSVIDSGYTF. The chain couples TRBV29-1 to TRBJ1-2; a possible D gene is TRBD1 (5 bases). The CDR3 loop spans 10 amino acids. V lost 5 bases and J 8 bases, leaving 9 bases between the germline ends. Germline lookup yields CDR1 SQVTM and CDR2 ANQGSEA.

Many counts were recorded for this clonotype. The J gene is TRBJ1-5, the V gene TRBV27; TRBD1 matches 8 bases. V gave up 5 bases and J gave up 4 bases; unmatched junction bases: 7. Germline lookup yields CDR1 MNHEY and CDR2 SMNVEV (reference sequence). The CDR3 spans 15 residues. The CDR3 spells CASSPRDRPNQPQHF. CDR3 DNA: TGTGCCAGCAGTCCCCGGGACAGGCCTAATCAGCCCCAGCATTTT.

Many counts were recorded for this clonotype. V gene TRBV12-3 or TRBV12-4 combines with J gene TRBJ1-3, with D hard to call. This CDR3 is built from 13 residues. V lost 2 bases, J lost 7 bases, and 9 bases lay in between. CDR3 nucleotide sequence: TGTGCCAGCAGTTTAAACATAGGCAACACCATATATTTT. It encodes CASSLNIGNTIYF.

In its sample, this clonotype was seen a few times. The rearrangement links TRBV12-3 or TRBV12-4 to TRBJ2-2; 7 nucleotides match TRBD1. The CDR3 has 15 amino acids. Trimming removed 10 bases from V and 7 bases from J; junction bases left unmatched: 15. CDR3 region: CATGRGRVSGGELFF. Here the CDR3 DNA reads TGTGCCACCGGAAGGGGGCGCGTATCTGGCGGGGAGCTGTTTTTT.

The chain has TRBV7-3 and TRBJ2-1; 10 bases map to TRBD2. The CDR3 contains 18 residues. CDR1 is SGHTA, CDR2 FQGTGA, per germline. V shed 2 bases and J 2 bases; nucleotides not matched to a gene: 9. The CDR3 DNA is TGTGCCAGCAGCTTATCGGGGGCTCTAGCGGGGGCCTACAATGAGCAGTTCTTC. Amino acids: CASSLSGALAGAYNEQFF.

This clonotype was recorded at least ten times. The rearrangement joins TRBV5-5 to TRBJ2-3; D is uncertain. The CDR3 has 10 residues. Germline CDR1 is SGHKS and CDR2 is YYEKEE (reference sequence). V lost 7 bases, J lost 6 bases, and 6 bases lay in between. CDR3 amino acids: CASLQDTQYF. CDR3 nucleotides: TGTGCCAGCCTACAGGATACGCAGTATTTT. Looking up the rest from reference TRBV5-5 and TRBJ2-3 gives the full variable domain: DAGVTQSPTHLIKTRGQQVTLRCSPISGHKSVSWYQQVLGQGPQFIFQYYEKEERGRGNFPDRFSARQFPNYSSELNVNALLLGDSALYLCASLQDTQYFGPGTRLTVL.

This clonotype was counted many times. This chain uses TRBV12-3 or TRBV12-4 with TRBJ2-7, with 10 bases aligning to TRBD2. The CDR3 is 21 residues long. With V trimmed by 1 base and J by 4 bases, 22 bases remained unmatched. This CDR3 is CASSLGPNSGRIAASIYEQYF. CDR3 nucleotides: TGTGCCAGCAGTTTAGGTCCCAATAGCGGGAGGATAGCTGCAAGTATATACGAGCAGTACTTC.

This clonotype was seen repeatedly, ten times or more. V gene TRBV7-9 combines with J gene TRBJ1-4; D is uncertain. V lost 2 bases, J lost 8 bases, and 9 bases lay in between. Germline V gives CDR1 SEHNR, CDR2 FQNEAQ (reference sequence). This CDR3 has 13 residues. The CDR3 nucleotides read TGTGCCAGCAGCTTACCGGGAGGGGAAAAACTGTTTTTT. Translation: CASSLPGGEKLFF. The full variable domain, its missing parts supplied by reference TRBV7-9 and TRBJ1-4, is DTGVSQNPRHKITKRGQNVTFRCDPISEHNRLYWYRQTLGQGPEFLTYFQNEAQLEKSRLLSDRFSAERPKGSFSTLEIQRTEQGDSAMYLCASSLPGGEKLFFGSGTQLSVL.

The chain has TRBV20-1 and TRBJ1-6; D remains unclear. V was cut by 6 bases and J by 9 bases, with 9 bases left in between. This CDR3 has 11 residues. Germline V gene sequence: CDR1 DFQATT, CDR2 SNEGSKA (reference sequence). CDR3 sequence reads: CSARGVSPLHF. DNA of the CDR3: TGCAGTGCCCGGGGTGTTTCACCCCTCCACTTT.

This clonotype was recorded at least ten times. CDR3 bases: TGTGCCAGCAGCTTAGGAAGTTGGCGGGAAGAGACCCAGTACTTC. Encoded protein: CASSLGSWREETQYF. The rearrangement uses TRBV7-2 and TRBJ2-5, with a tentative D call TRBD2 (5 bases). Germline-derived CDR1 and CDR2 are SGHTA and FQGNSA. Trimming removed 1 base from V and 3 bases from J, with 12 bases in between. The CDR3 extends over 15 amino acids. Filled out from reference TRBV7-2 and TRBJ2-5, the complete variable domain reads GAGVSQSPSNKVTEKGKDVELRCDPISGHTALYWYRQSLGQGLEFLIYFQGNSAPDKSGLPSDRFSAERTGGSVSTLTIQRTQQEDSAVYLCASSLGSWREETQYFGPGTRLLVL.

There are many counts of this clonotype. The rearrangement links TRBV15 to TRBJ2-1, with 10 positions matching TRBD2. The CDR3 is 15 residues long. V gave up 2 bases and J gave up 8 bases; unmatched junction bases: 6. CDR1 is LNHNV, CDR2 YYDKDF, per germline (reference sequence). The CDR3 loop is CATSRNSGRLYEQFF. The CDR3 nucleotides are TGTGCCACCAGCAGAAATAGCGGGAGGCTGTATGAGCAGTTCTTC.

This clonotype occurred many times. For the CDR3, the DNA is TGCGCCAGCAGCGTTGATGGTAGCGGGAGATCAGATACGCAGTATTTT. Translation: CASSVDGSGRSDTQYF. The J gene is TRBJ2-3, the V gene TRBV5-1, with 9 nucleotides matching TRBD2. V was clipped by 4 bases and J by 4 bases; unmatched bases: 10. The CDR3 is 16 residues long. Germline V CDR1 and CDR2: SGHRS, YFSETQ.

In this sample, this clonotype turned up a few times. V usage is TRBV7-2 and J usage is TRBJ2-7; D is uncertain. Germline V gene sequence: CDR1 SGHTA, CDR2 FQGNSA. V lost 4 bases and J 3 bases, leaving 10 bases between the germline ends. This CDR3 has 13 residues. CDR3 in amino acids: CASSSISGYEQYF. CDR3 coding DNA: TGTGCCAGCAGCTCCATCTCGGGCTACGAGCAGTACTTC.

This clonotype was picked up many times. V is TRBV28 and J is TRBJ2-2; maybe TRBD2 (7 bases). CDR1 is MDHEN, CDR2 SYDVKM, per germline. This CDR3 is built from 14 residues. V shed 8 bases and J shed 7 bases, with 17 bases lying between them. The CDR3 DNA reads TGTGCCAGCGGGTCAACAGGGAGGGTCGGGGAGCTGTTTTTT. The encoded protein is CASGSTGRVGELFF.

This clonotype was seen a handful of times. This chain connects TRBV20-1 to TRBJ2-1, with TRBD2 matching over 8 bases. This CDR3 comprises 14 residues. Trimming at V came to 6 bases and at J to 3 bases, leaving 7 bases not matched to a gene. The germline V gene has CDR1 DFQATT and CDR2 SNEGSKA (reference sequence). The CDR3 loop reads CSARAGAFYNEQFF. DNA of the CDR3: TGCAGTGCCCGAGCGGGGGCCTTCTACAATGAGCAGTTCTTC.

In this sample, this clonotype turned up a few times. The V call is TRBV15, the J call TRBJ2-7; 9 bases match TRBD2. J gave up 3 bases and V 0 bases, and 3 bases lay outside the gene matches. The germline V gene encodes CDR1 LNHNV and CDR2 YYDKDF (reference sequence). This CDR3 has 15 residues. The CDR3 here is CATSRDLAGDYEQYV. In nucleotides, the CDR3 is TGTGCCACCAGCAGAGATTTAGCGGGAGACTACGAGCAGTACGTC.